These 21 T cell receptor beta chains came from one sample sequenced in a study of CD8 T cells in ankylosing spondylitis. TCRdb ran MiXCR on the 5' RACE reads and lists one entry per CDR3 protein. The table lists 300,000 to 400,000 distinct CDR3 sequences, about 14% of them singletons. Sequenced sample: blood, either unsorted or a sorted T cell fraction (not recorded which). Receptor source: a male donor with ankylosing spondylitis or in good health (not recorded which).

The CDR3 coding sequence is TGTGCCAGCAGTGAAGCAGGGGGACGTCAGCCCCAGCATTTT. It is translated as CASSEAGGRQPQHF. The rearrangement joins TRBV6-1 to TRBJ1-5, with D possibly matching TRBD1 (6 bases). V gave up 0 bases and J gave up 6 bases, with 9 bases separating them. From germline, CDR1 is MNHNS and CDR2 SASEGT. The CDR3 length is 14 residues.

This chain joins TRBV5-1 and TRBJ2-3; 11 bases match TRBD2. The V segment lost 5 bases and the J segment 4 bases; nucleotides outside the gene matches: 3. The CDR3 is made up of 14 amino acids. Germline lookup yields CDR1 SGHRS and CDR2 YFSETQ. The CDR3 loop reads CASSSGLAADTQYF. CDR3 bases: TGCGCCAGCAGTTCGGGACTAGCGGCAGATACGCAGTATTTT.

This clonotype appeared a few times. The chain has TRBV12-3 or TRBV12-4 and TRBJ2-2; possibly TRBD2 for D (6 bases). This CDR3 spans 12 amino acids. The V and J ends lost 7 bases and 6 bases respectively, with 9 bases between them. The DNA of the CDR3 is TGTGCCAGCAAATGGGGGGCCGGGGAGCTGTTTTTT. As protein: CASKWGAGELFF.

This chain connects TRBV5-1 to TRBJ1-4; D remains unclear. Trimming left V 1 base short and J 8 bases short, with 12 bases between. From germline, CDR1 is SGHRS and CDR2 YFSETQ. This CDR3 region has 14 residues. This CDR3 is CASSLQSQPEKLFF. The DNA for the CDR3 is TGCGCCAGCAGCTTGCAATCGCAACCAGAAAAACTGTTTTTT.

This sequence joins TRBV6-5 and TRBJ2-5, with TRBD1 as a possible D gene (5 bases). CDR1 is MNHEY, CDR2 SVGAGI, per germline. V was trimmed by 2 bases and J by 3 bases, leaving 7 bases between them. The CDR3 totals 13 residues. The CDR3 loop reads CASSYPGKETQYF. The CDR3, as DNA: TGTGCCAGCAGTTACCCAGGGAAAGAGACCCAGTACTTC.

The genes are TRBV10-3 and TRBJ2-3; no clear D gene. Germline CDR1 and CDR2: ENHRY and SYGVKD. V was clipped by 4 bases and J by 7 bases, with 9 bases between them. The CDR3 covers 12 residues. The DNA for the CDR3 is TGTGCCATCAGTGGGCTTGACAATACGCAGTATTTT. Encoded protein: CAISGLDNTQYF.

The chain links TRBV27 to TRBJ1-2; the D is unclear. The germline gives CDR1 MNHEY, CDR2 SMNVEV (reference sequence). Between the trimmed V and J ends, which lost 3 bases and 4 bases, there was a span of 15 bases. The CDR3 length is 15 residues. The CDR3 region is CASSLSPGRSYGYTF. The CDR3 nucleotides are TGTGCCAGCAGTTTGTCCCCCGGGCGGTCCTATGGCTACACCTTC.

This clonotype was seen only a few times. The chain links TRBV5-6 to TRBJ2-7; D may be TRBD1 (5 bases). Germline V gene data show CDR1 as SGHDT and CDR2 as YYEEEE. The length of the CDR3 is 14 residues. The V gene lost 2 bases and the J gene lost 0 bases, with 9 bases spanning the gap. The CDR3 is CASSFVGLSYEQYF. The CDR3 DNA sequence: TGTGCCAGCAGCTTCGTGGGGCTCTCCTACGAGCAGTACTTC.

This clonotype was detected only a few times. The chain carries TRBV6-6 and TRBJ2-7; D might be TRBD1 (5 bases). Looked up from germline, CDR1 is MNHNY and CDR2 is SVGAGI (reference sequence). Trimming removed 4 bases at V and 3 bases at J, with 10 bases between. The CDR3 contains 13 residues. The CDR3 DNA is TGTGCCAGCAGTTTCGACAGCCTCTACGAGCAGTACTTC. Encoded protein: CASSFDSLYEQYF.

In this sample, this clonotype turned up many times. This chain joins TRBV5-1 and TRBJ2-1, with 10 nucleotides matching TRBD2. Germline loops: CDR1 SGHRS, CDR2 YFSETQ. The CDR3 contains 16 residues. The V segment lost 2 bases and the J segment 2 bases; nucleotides outside the gene matches: 4. CDR3 coding DNA: TGCGCCAGCAGCTTACAAACTAGCGGGGCCTACAATGAGCAGTTCTTC. Residues: CASSLQTSGAYNEQFF.

The chain employs TRBV3-1 and TRBJ1-1; D remains ambiguous. This CDR3 is 13 amino acids long. Germline V gene data show CDR1 as LGHDT and CDR2 as YNNKEL (reference sequence). V shed 4 bases and J shed 8 bases, with 14 bases lying between them. In DNA form, the CDR3 reads TGTGCCAGCAGCCCCCGGTTGACGGCCGAAGCTTTCTTT. Translated: CASSPRLTAEAFF.

This clonotype has more than one count but fewer than ten. This chain uses TRBV28 with TRBJ1-1; 8 bases line up with TRBD1. Germline CDR1 is MDHEN and CDR2 is SYDVKM. There are 13 residues in the CDR3. Germline trimming cut 5 bases from V and 6 bases from J; bases unmatched to any gene: 5. The CDR3 DNA reads TGTGCCAGCAGTGATACAGGGGGGGCTGAAGCTTTCTTT. Its translation is CASSDTGGAEAFF.

The CDR3 sequence is CASSLKRGQFF. In DNA form, the CDR3 reads TGTGCCAGCAGTTTGAAGCGGGGGCAGTTCTTC. The chain couples TRBV12-3 or TRBV12-4 to TRBJ2-1, with TRBD2 matching 7 bases. The J segment lost 12 bases and the V segment lost 3 bases, leaving 2 bases of the junction unmatched. The length of the CDR3 is 11 residues.

This clonotype was found a few times. The chain links TRBV20-1 to TRBJ2-2; D may be TRBD2 (5 bases). Trimming left V 3 bases short and J 5 bases short, with 13 bases between. The germline gives CDR1 DFQATT, CDR2 SNEGSKA (reference sequence). CDR3 length: 14 residues. CDR3 sequence (DNA): TGCAGTGCTAGGCTCCAAACGGGGACCGGGGAGCTGTTTTTT. It translates to CSARLQTGTGELFF.

The chain employs TRBV12-3 or TRBV12-4 and TRBJ2-5; 7 nucleotides agree with TRBD1. The trim removed 4 bases at V and 5 bases at J, leaving 7 bases unmatched. The CDR3 extends over 14 amino acids. The CDR3 DNA follows: TGTGCCAGCAGTTACTCGACAGGGACGGAGACCCAGTACTTC. Protein sequence: CASSYSTGTETQYF.

The sample holds a few counts of this clonotype. The gene calls are TRBV5-1 and TRBJ1-4; D gene ambiguous. Per germline, CDR1 SGHRS and CDR2 YFSETQ. V lost 2 bases and J lost 0, with 11 bases in between. This CDR3 is 16 amino acids long. The CDR3 DNA sequence: TGCGCCAGCAGCTTTGGCAATCCTTCAACTAATGAAAAACTGTTTTTT. Protein: CASSFGNPSTNEKLFF.

This clonotype occurred many times. The chain combines TRBV5-1 with TRBJ2-3; TRBD2 matches at 11 bases. CDR1 is SGHRS, CDR2 YFSETQ, per germline. V gave up 0 bases and J gave up 1 base; unmatched junction bases: 1. This CDR3 spans 16 amino acids. The CDR3 here is CASSLVGLAGTDTQYF. The CDR3 DNA is TGCGCCAGCAGCTTGGTGGGACTAGCGGGCACAGATACGCAGTATTTT.

Turning to this clonotype: A much larger clone lies a single base off, so this may be a read error. The V call is TRBV6-1, the J call TRBJ2-7; the D call may be TRBD1 or TRBD2 (5 bases each). CDR3 size: 14 residues. V lost 7 bases and J lost 6, with 19 bases in between. The V gene's germline CDR1 is MNHNS and CDR2 SASEGT. CDR3: CASKSGRMASEQYF. CDR3 nucleotide sequence: TGTGCCAGCAAATCGGGGCGGATGGCCTCCGAGCAGTACTTC.

In DNA form, the CDR3 reads TGTGCCACCAGTGAAATTGGGGATGAGCAGTTCTTC. The encoded protein is CATSEIGDEQFF. The rearrangement links TRBV24-1 to TRBJ2-1; no definite D call. Germline CDR1 and CDR2: KGHDR and SFDVKD. There are 12 residues in the CDR3. The V end was cut by 4 bases, the J end by 8 bases, with 8 bases between.

V and J are TRBV25-1 and TRBJ2-5; 10 positions agree with TRBD1. With V trimmed by 3 bases and J by 0 bases, 7 bases remained unmatched. This CDR3 contains 17 residues. Germline V lookup: CDR1 MGHDK, CDR2 SYGVNS. The CDR3 region has the DNA TGTGCCAGCAGTGAGCGAGGGACAGGGGAGTACCAAGAGACCCAGTACTTC. This codes for CASSERGTGEYQETQYF.

This chain joins TRBV20-1 and TRBJ2-2; unclear D gene. Germline CDR1 and CDR2: DFQATT and SNEGSKA (reference sequence). The V gene lost 3 bases and the J gene lost 2 bases, with 7 bases spanning the gap. The CDR3 extends over 13 amino acids. CDR3 residues: CSASPYNTGELFF. The CDR3 nucleotides are TGCAGTGCTAGTCCCTACAACACCGGGGAGCTGTTTTTT.